This T cell receptor beta chain was identified during a study of blood T cell repertoires in COVID-19. Across the study: The United States, Italy and Spain supplied acute and convalescent COVID-19 samples. PBMCs, B-cell-depleted T cells, or T cells provided the cDNA or gDNA that made up the material.

CDR1 and CDR2 from the germline V gene are MNHEY and SMNVEV (reference sequence). The CDR3 runs to 14 residues. V shed 1 base and J shed 7 bases, with 13 bases lying between them. Per the study methods: Estimation of nucleated cell counts was performed using reference gene primer amplification. Only in-frame clones appear in the TCRdb table, and some are missing; sequencing was by immunoSEQ multiplex PCR. V and J calls and clone size are copied from that table; D and trimming were computed from the DNA. This table holds 250,000 to 350,000 clones, 86% found once. This chain links TRBV27 with TRBJ1-2, with unresolved D. The sequence derives from a woman aged 45-59 years with acute or convalescent COVID-19. What was sequenced was peripheral blood. For the CDR3, the DNA is TGTGCCAGCAGTTTATATGAGGGATTGGGTGGCTACACCTTC. Translating gives CASSLYEGLGGYTF.